This TCR beta chain was sequenced for a study of control samples from healthy donors and cancer patients. TCRdb's copy holds only in-frame clones and misses some; the assay was immunoSEQ multiplex PCR. The repertoire holds 70,000 to 75,000 clones, with less than 95% as singletons. This CDR3 is built from 12 residues. Germline V gene data show CDR1 as SGDLS and CDR2 as YYNGEE. The germline V and J ends were trimmed by 0 bases and 5 bases, with 5 bases remaining between them. Specimen: blood. This sequence originates from a woman under 40 in good health. The chain recombines TRBV9 with TRBJ1-2; D not certain. The CDR3 nucleotides read TGTGCCAGCAGCGTAGGGTTATATGGCTACACCTTC. It encodes CASSVGLYGYTF.